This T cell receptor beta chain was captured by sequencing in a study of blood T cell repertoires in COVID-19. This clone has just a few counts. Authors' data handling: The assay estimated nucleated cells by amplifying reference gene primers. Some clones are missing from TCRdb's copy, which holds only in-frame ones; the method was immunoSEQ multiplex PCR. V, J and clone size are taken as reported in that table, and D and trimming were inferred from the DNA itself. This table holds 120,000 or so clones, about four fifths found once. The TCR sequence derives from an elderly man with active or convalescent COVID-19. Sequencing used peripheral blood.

CDR3 residues: CASSPEGWRAEAFF. The CDR3, as DNA: TGCGCCAGCAGCCCCGAAGGTTGGAGGGCTGAAGCTTTCTTT. The chain employs TRBV4-1 and TRBJ1-1; D ambiguous. The CDR3 is 14 amino acids. Germline assignment: CDR1 MGHRA and CDR2 YSYEKL. The V end lost 4 bases, the J end lost 6 bases, and 15 bases lay between the germline ends.